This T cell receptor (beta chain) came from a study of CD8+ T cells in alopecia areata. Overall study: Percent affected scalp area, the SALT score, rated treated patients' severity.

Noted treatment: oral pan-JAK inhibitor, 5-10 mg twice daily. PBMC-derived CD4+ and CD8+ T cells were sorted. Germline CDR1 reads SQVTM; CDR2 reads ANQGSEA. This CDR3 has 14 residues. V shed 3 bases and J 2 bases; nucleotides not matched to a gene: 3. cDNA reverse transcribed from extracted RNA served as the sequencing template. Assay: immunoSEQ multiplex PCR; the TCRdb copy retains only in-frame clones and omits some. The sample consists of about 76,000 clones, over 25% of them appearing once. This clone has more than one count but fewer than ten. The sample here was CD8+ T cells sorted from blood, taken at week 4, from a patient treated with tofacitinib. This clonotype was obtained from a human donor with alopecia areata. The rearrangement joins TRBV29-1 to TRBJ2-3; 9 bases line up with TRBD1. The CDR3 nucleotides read TGCAGCGTTGACGGGACAGGGTACACAGATACGCAGTATTTT. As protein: CSVDGTGYTDTQYF.